The clone carrying this TCR beta chain was seen many times. Four PCR rounds used nested alpha and beta constant region primers plus the SP2 primer. One entry per CDR3 protein, called by TCRdb with MiXCR from the 5' RACE reads. In the table there are roughly 60,000 distinct CDR3 sequences, more than 7% of which are singletons. An oligonucleotide containing a UMI was ligated to the 3' end of TCR cDNA. These data belong to a study of naive and memory T cell subsets. This TCR derives from a male donor in good health.

CDR3 region: CSVAGSGRSYNEQFF. CDR3 sequence (DNA): TGCAGCGTTGCCGGTAGCGGGAGGTCCTACAATGAGCAGTTCTTC. This rearrangement joins TRBV29-1 to TRBJ2-1, with 10 bases aligning to TRBD2. J was trimmed by 1 base and V by 4 bases; bases with no gene match: 4. CDR3 length: 15 residues. Germline assignment: CDR1 SQVTM and CDR2 ANQGSEA.